The 4 T cell receptor beta chains below all came from one sample that was sequenced in a study of cytomegalovirus exposure and HLA in healthy donors. In the PCR, 60 Vbeta and 13 Jbeta primers were used. Only in-frame clones appear in the TCRdb table, and some are missing; sequencing was by immunoSEQ multiplex PCR. Of about 160,000 clones in the sample, about 88% were seen once. Sequencing was done on a sample of PBMCs. These receptors were collected from a man aged 18 to 30 in good health and CMV-seropositive.

This sequence joins TRBV5-4 and TRBJ1-2; D possibly corresponds to TRBD1 (5 bases). The CDR3 runs 12 residues. The V end lost 5 bases, the J end lost 5 bases, and 10 bases lay between the germline ends. Germline V gene lookup returns CDR1 SGHNT and CDR2 YYREEE (reference sequence). The CDR3 DNA sequence: TGTGCCAGCAGGGTTGACAGTTATGGCTACACCTTC. Amino acid sequence: CASRVDSYGYTF. The complete variable domain, with remaining parts taken from reference TRBV5-4 and TRBJ1-2, reads ETGVTQSPTHLIKTRGQQVTLRCSSQSGHNTVSWYQQALGQGPQFIFQYYREEENGRGNFPPRFSGLQFPNYSSELNVNALELDDSALYLCASRVDSYGYTFGSGTRLTVV.

The chain carries TRBV29-1 and TRBJ1-5; D is unclear. The CDR3 runs 15 residues. Germline V lookup: CDR1 SQVTM, CDR2 ANQGSEA. The ends were cut back, 8 bases at V and 3 bases at J, with 20 bases in the middle. In nucleotides, the CDR3 is TGCAGCTTAGGCGGCGTATTTGTCCACAATCAGCCCCAGCATTTT. Translated: CSLGGVFVHNQPQHF.

This sequence joins TRBV19 and TRBJ1-1; tentatively, D is TRBD1 (6 bases). With 3 bases removed from V and 1 base from J, the gap between germline ends came to 9 bases. Germline-derived CDR1 and CDR2 are LNHDA and SQIVND (reference sequence). The CDR3 runs 14 residues. DNA for the CDR3: TGTGCCAGTAGTATGGGACAACCGAACACTGAAGCTTTCTTT. Encoded protein: CASSMGQPNTEAFF.

This clone showed up just once. V gene TRBV9 combines with J gene TRBJ1-3; perhaps TRBD1 as D (5 bases). CDR1 and CDR2 (germline): SGDLS, YYNGEE. The CDR3 consists of 17 residues. The V end lost 4 bases, the J end lost 0 bases, and 17 bases lay between the germline ends. CDR3 protein: CASSLKGSEFSGNTIYF. In DNA form, the CDR3 reads TGTGCCAGCAGCTTAAAGGGGTCGGAGTTCTCTGGAAACACCATATATTTT.